This T cell receptor beta chain was profiled in a study of T cells after yellow fever vaccination. This clonotype showed up just a few times. Its target is not known. Study-wide findings and caveats: Relatively few clonotypes were ones that appeared in both CD4 and CD8 compartments.

TCRdb re-derived calls from the 5' RACE reads in MiXCR, one entry per CDR3 protein. Of more than 95,000 distinct CDR3 sequences in the sample, 8% to 10% were seen once. CDR3 size: 15 residues. Trimming stripped 2 bases from V and 0 bases from J, with 8 bases between. Germline V CDR1 and CDR2: MNHNY, SVGAGI (reference sequence). The source was CD8+ T cells sorted from PBMCs, collected on the day of the yellow fever booster vaccination. This TCR was sampled from a man younger than 30 who received the YFV17D yellow fever vaccine. The chain carries TRBV6-6 and TRBJ1-5, with D uncertain. DNA of the CDR3: TGTGCCAGCAGTTACGGCAGCTATAGCAATCAGCCCCAGCATTTT. This translates into CASSYGSYSNQPQHF.